The 25 T cell receptor beta chains listed next were all sequenced from one sample in a study of blood T cell repertoires in COVID-19. Sequenced by immunoSEQ multiplex PCR; TCRdb stores in-frame clones only, minus some. The sample consists of about 150,000 clones, around 84% of them appearing once. The sample taken for sequencing was peripheral blood. The source is a woman between 50 and 59 years old in a cohort sampled during active or convalescent COVID-19.

J is TRBJ2-3 and V is TRBV12-3 or TRBV12-4, with D possibly being TRBD1 (6 bases). The CDR3 totals 13 residues. Trimming left V 5 bases short and J 4 bases short, with 10 bases between. The CDR3 coding sequence is TGTGCCAGCAGTCTCCCAGGGGCAGATACGCAGTATTTT. It translates to CASSLPGADTQYF.

The V call is TRBV19, the J call TRBJ2-7; 8 bases are a match to TRBD1. The CDR3 consists of 12 residues. The germline V gene encodes CDR1 LNHDA and CDR2 SQIVND (reference sequence). Losses at the gene ends were 8 bases for V and 5 bases for J; bases not matched to a gene: 5. CDR3 DNA: TGTGCCAGTTCGGACAGGGTTAACGAGCAGTACTTC. It is translated as CASSDRVNEQYF.

The gene calls are TRBV27 and TRBJ1-2; the D is unclear. V lost 2 bases and J lost 5, with 15 bases in between. Per the germline V gene, CDR1 is MNHEY and CDR2 is SMNVEV (reference sequence). The CDR3 contains 15 residues. The CDR3 protein is CASSLKGRGAYGYTF. In DNA form, the CDR3 reads TGTGCCAGCAGTTTAAAAGGACGGGGAGCGTATGGCTACACCTTC.

CDR3 sequence: CASSIGRGRVNSPLHF. CDR3 DNA sequence: TGTGCCAGTAGTATTGGCAGGGGGCGAGTTAATTCACCCCTCCACTTT. This chain uses TRBV19 with TRBJ1-6; 8 nucleotides line up with TRBD1. The CDR3 contains 16 residues. V was clipped by 3 bases and J by 6 bases; unmatched bases: 7. Per the germline V gene, CDR1 is LNHDA and CDR2 is SQIVND (reference sequence).

This clone was counted a single time. This chain connects TRBV6-2 or TRBV6-3 to TRBJ1-1; D gene ambiguous. The CDR3 is made up of 13 amino acids. The germline V gene has CDR1 MNHEY and CDR2 SVGEGT. The V and J ends lost 4 bases and 0 bases respectively, with 6 bases between them. The CDR3 DNA is TGTGCCAGCAGTTTGAGGATGAACACTGAAGCTTTCTTT. Amino acids: CASSLRMNTEAFF.

V gene TRBV5-1 combines with J gene TRBJ2-7; D gene ambiguous. The CDR3 is 13 residues long. Trimming removed 7 bases at V and 11 bases at J, with 22 bases between. Germline V CDR1 and CDR2: SGHRS, YFSETQ. CDR3 sequence reads: CASHDPTKPDKYF. Here the CDR3 DNA reads TGCGCCAGCCATGACCCGACCAAACCTGACAAGTACTTC.

The chain recombines TRBV3-1 (or the pseudogene TRBV3-2) with TRBJ1-2; D unresolved. Trimming took off 2 bases at V and 8 bases at J, with 9 bases between the two ends. Per the germline V gene, CDR1 is LGHDT and CDR2 is YNNKEL (reference sequence). This CDR3 is 12 amino acids long. The DNA for the CDR3 is TGTGCCAGCAGCCAACAGTCTCGCGGCTACACCTTC. Its protein is CASSQQSRGYTF.

In this sample, this clone turned up a few times. Other DNA sequences in the sample encode the same CDR3. This rearrangement joins TRBV18 to TRBJ1-1; D is ambiguous. The CDR3 sequence is 14 residues long. Germline V gene lookup returns CDR1 KGHSH and CDR2 LQKENI. Trimming took off 2 bases at V and 1 base at J, with 8 bases between the two ends. The CDR3 region is CASSPVTENTEAFF. The CDR3 nucleotides are TGTGCCAGCTCACCAGTCACAGAGAACACTGAAGCTTTCTTT. Drawing the rest from reference TRBV18 and TRBJ1-1, the complete variable domain is NAGVMQNPRHLVRRRGQEARLRCSPMKGHSHVYWYRQLPEEGLKFMVYLQKENIIDESGMPKERFSAEFPKEGPSILRIQQVVRGDSAAYFCASSPVTENTEAFFGQGTRLTVV.

The chain recombines TRBV16 with TRBJ1-2; a weak D match, TRBD1 (5 bases). The V end was cut by 0 bases, the J end by 4 bases, with 15 bases between. This CDR3 region has 16 residues. The germline CDR1 and CDR2 sequences are KGHSY and FQNENV. The CDR3 coding sequence is TGTGCCAGCAGCCAATCGTACAGGCTGGGCCTCTATGGCTACACCTTC. It specifies CASSQSYRLGLYGYTF.

The J gene is TRBJ1-1, the V gene TRBV7-8; perhaps TRBD1 as D (5 bases). Trimming shortened V by 0 bases and J by 4 bases, and 9 bases separated the two germline ends. This CDR3 has 14 residues. Germline-derived CDR1 and CDR2 are SGHVS and FQNEAQ. CDR3 DNA: TGTGCCAGCAGCTTAGCGGGGGGGGGCACTGAAGCTTTCTTT. Its protein product is CASSLAGGGTEAFF.

V and J are TRBV29-1 and TRBJ1-5; 8 bases agree with TRBD1. This CDR3 is built from 19 residues. V lost 0 bases to trimming and J lost 0 bases; unmatched junction nucleotides: 13. Per the germline V gene, CDR1 is SQVTM and CDR2 is ANQGSEA. The CDR3 is CSVEDPNPDRENSNQPQHF. In DNA, the CDR3 is TGCAGCGTTGAAGATCCCAACCCGGACAGGGAGAATAGCAATCAGCCCCAGCATTTT.

This rearrangement joins TRBV2 to TRBJ2-5; tentative D call: TRBD2 (7 bases). V was shortened by 9 bases and J by 2 bases, with 10 bases between the two germline ends. Germline CDR1 reads SNHLY; CDR2 reads FYNNEI. This CDR3 comprises 12 residues. The DNA for the CDR3 is TGTGCCAGGGGGGGGGCTCAAGAGACCCAGTACTTC. Translation gives CARGGAQETQYF.

The chain employs TRBV7-9 and TRBJ1-1; a weak D match, TRBD1 (6 bases). V was pared by 6 bases and J by 0 bases, with 11 bases between. CDR1 and CDR2 from the germline V gene are SEHNR and FQNEAQ (reference sequence). The CDR3 sequence is 14 residues long. The CDR3 DNA reads TGTGCCAGCAGGAGTACAGGGATGAACACTGAAGCTTTCTTT. This sequence encodes CASRSTGMNTEAFF. Full variable domain (outside the CDR3, taken from reference TRBV7-9 and TRBJ1-1): DTGVSQNPRHKITKRGQNVTFRCDPISEHNRLYWYRQTLGQGPEFLTYFQNEAQLEKSRLLSDRFSAERPKGSFSTLEIQRTEQGDSAMYLCASRSTGMNTEAFFGQGTRLTVV.

The CDR3 loop reads CASRAPGELFF. The CDR3 coding sequence is TGTGCCAGCAGAGCCCCCGGGGAGCTGTTTTTT. The chain recombines TRBV2 with TRBJ2-2; D remains ambiguous. Germline loops: CDR1 SNHLY, CDR2 FYNNEI. Trimming shortened V by 6 bases and J by 6 bases, and 5 bases separated the two germline ends. The CDR3 spans 11 residues.

J is TRBJ1-4 and V is TRBV2; 7 bases line up with TRBD1. V was pared by 6 bases and J by 3 bases, with 4 bases of the junction left unmatched. CDR3 size: 14 residues. Germline CDR1 reads SNHLY; CDR2 reads FYNNEI. Here the CDR3 reads CASRARGANEKLFF. The DNA of the CDR3 is TGTGCCAGCAGGGCCAGGGGGGCTAATGAAAAACTGTTTTTT. The full variable domain, rest sourced from reference TRBV2 and TRBJ1-4, is EPEVTQTPSHQVTQMGQEVILRCVPISNHLYFYWYRQILGQKVEFLVSFYNNEISEKSEIFDDQFSVERPDGSNFTLKIRSTKLEDSAMYFCASRARGANEKLFFGSGTQLSVL.

The chain employs TRBV12-3 or TRBV12-4 and TRBJ1-2; 7 nucleotides match TRBD1. The CDR3 is 13 amino acids. Trimming cost V 6 bases and J 5 bases; bases outside gene matches: 6. The CDR3 sequence: CASRPTGAYGYTF. The CDR3, as DNA: TGTGCCAGCAGACCAACAGGGGCGTATGGCTACACCTTC.

This chain uses TRBV7-9 with TRBJ2-3; 10 bases map to TRBD2. V lost 1 base and J lost 2; bases outside the gene matches: 3. CDR1 and CDR2 from the germline V gene are SEHNR and FQNEAQ (reference sequence). The CDR3 loop spans 16 amino acids. The CDR3 DNA is TGTGCCAGCAGCTTAGTTAGCGGGGGGCCCACAGATACGCAGTATTTT. Protein sequence: CASSLVSGGPTDTQYF.

The chain carries TRBV3-1 (or the pseudogene TRBV3-2) and TRBJ2-1; 7 nucleotides match TRBD2. V gave up 1 base and J gave up 10 bases; unmatched junction bases: 4. Germline CDR1 LGHDT, CDR2 YNNKEL (reference sequence). CDR3 size: 13 residues. The CDR3 DNA reads as TGTGCCAGCAGCCAAGCCAGGGAGGGCGAGCAGTTCTTC. Protein product: CASSQAREGEQFF.

The CDR3 sequence is CASSSSGGRYEQYF. The CDR3 DNA sequence: TGTGCCAGTAGTTCGAGCGGGGGACGGTACGAGCAGTACTTC. This chain joins TRBV19 and TRBJ2-7; 8 bases fit TRBD2. Germline V gene sequence: CDR1 LNHDA, CDR2 SQIVND (reference sequence). V shed 5 bases and J 4 bases; nucleotides not matched to a gene: 7. The CDR3 runs to 14 residues.

The gene calls are TRBV5-1 and TRBJ2-1; the match to TRBD2 covers 9 bases. V lost 4 bases, J lost 2 bases, and 7 bases stayed unmatched. Germline CDR1 is SGHRS and CDR2 is YFSETQ. The length of the CDR3 is 16 residues. The CDR3 DNA reads as TGCGCCAGCAGCCTACCGCCTAGCGGGGCCTACAATGAGCAGTTCTTC. Protein sequence: CASSLPPSGAYNEQFF.

The rearrangement links TRBV2 to TRBJ1-1, with 10 bases that match TRBD1. CDR1 is SNHLY and CDR2 is FYNNEI in the germline V gene. V shed 8 bases, J shed 3 bases, and the junction held 12 bases outside the gene matches. This CDR3 has 16 residues. CDR3 DNA: TGTGCCAGCTCCGAGCGGGACAGGGGAATGGACACTGAAGCTTTCTTT. Translation gives CASSERDRGMDTEAFF.

The rearrangement joins TRBV7-6 to TRBJ2-7, with 10 positions matching TRBD2. Losses at the gene ends were 2 bases for V and 5 bases for J; bases not matched to a gene: 6. CDR1 and CDR2 from the germline V gene are SGHVS and FNYEAQ. The CDR3 runs to 15 residues. The CDR3 DNA reads TGTGCCAGCAGCTTACGGGCTAGCGGGGGCCACGAGCAGTACTTC. As protein: CASSLRASGGHEQYF.

This clone appeared a single time. The chain combines TRBV6-6 with TRBJ2-7; no firm D call. CDR1 is MNHNY, CDR2 SVGAGI, per germline (reference sequence). The ends were cut back, 4 bases at V and 5 bases at J, with 6 bases in the middle. The CDR3 totals 11 residues. The CDR3: CASSFSNEQYF. The DNA of the CDR3 is TGTGCCAGCAGTTTCTCTAACGAGCAGTACTTC.

This clone appeared once. The chain employs TRBV19 and TRBJ1-5; no definite D call. Trimming removed 6 bases from V and 1 base from J, with 19 bases in between. The CDR3 contains 17 residues. Germline V gene data show CDR1 as LNHDA and CDR2 as SQIVND (reference sequence). The CDR3 DNA follows: TGTGCCAGTAGGGGTGGGTTAGGAGTCGGGAGCAATCAGCCCCAGCATTTT. It translates to CASRGGLGVGSNQPQHF.

CDR3 region: CSAPGYGYTF. The CDR3 DNA is TGCAGTGCTCCAGGGTATGGCTACACCTTC. V usage is TRBV20-1 and J usage is TRBJ1-2, with D possibly matching TRBD1 (5 bases). The germline gives CDR1 DFQATT, CDR2 SNEGSKA (reference sequence). The CDR3 has 10 amino acids. The V end lost 5 bases, the J end lost 5 bases, and 6 bases lay between the germline ends.